In this sample, the clone carrying this T cell receptor beta chain turned up many times. Its cognate antigen is unknown. RNA transcripts were the source from which TCR beta CDR3 regions were amplified. First-round RT-PCR with HTBI primers preceded a second-round multiplex PCR. Using its own MiXCR run on the multiplex PCR reads, TCRdb lists one record per CDR3 protein. The table lists over 500,000 distinct CDR3 sequences, 22% of them singletons. This specimen belongs to a study of Graves' ophthalmopathy and Graves' hyperthyroidism. General study points: Ophthalmopathy progression predictions by the model showed about 75% specificity and over 60% sensitivity.

Hyperthyroidism showing no ophthalmopathy within 18 months of follow-up was stable. Germline loops: CDR1 SGHAT, CDR2 FQDESV (reference sequence). The CDR3 has 15 residues. Between the trimmed V and J ends, which lost 2 bases and 2 bases, there was a span of 12 bases. The sample consisted of peripheral blood. This chain connects TRBV11-1 to TRBJ1-2; D gene ambiguous. This TCR derives from a woman aged 18-29 years with stable Graves' hyperthyroidism. Some clones in this sample may be carry-over from other donors' samples. The CDR3 region has the DNA TGTGCCAGCAGCTTACAAGGTCTCGGCAACTATGGCTACACCTTC. Amino acid sequence: CASSLQGLGNYGYTF. The whole variable domain, remainder taken from reference TRBV11-1 and TRBJ1-2, is EAEVAQSPRYKITEKSQAVAFWCDPISGHATLYWYRQILGQGPELLVQFQDESVVDDSQLPKDRFSAERLKGVDSTLKIQPAELGDSAMYLCASSLQGLGNYGYTFGSGTRLTVV.